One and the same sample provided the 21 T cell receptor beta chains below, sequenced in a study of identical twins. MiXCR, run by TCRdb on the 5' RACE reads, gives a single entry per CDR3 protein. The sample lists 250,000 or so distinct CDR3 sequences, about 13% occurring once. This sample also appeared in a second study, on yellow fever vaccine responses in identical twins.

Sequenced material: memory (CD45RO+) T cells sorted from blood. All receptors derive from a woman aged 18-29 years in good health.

CDR3 in DNA: TGTGCCAGCAGTTTACAGGGTTTTGACGAGCAGTACTTC. Amino acids: CASSLQGFDEQYF. J is TRBJ2-7 and V is TRBV6-6; a weak D match, TRBD1 (6 bases). The V and J ends lost 4 bases and 5 bases respectively, with 12 bases between them. The CDR3 runs 13 residues. Germline CDR1 and CDR2: MNHNY and SVGAGI (reference sequence).

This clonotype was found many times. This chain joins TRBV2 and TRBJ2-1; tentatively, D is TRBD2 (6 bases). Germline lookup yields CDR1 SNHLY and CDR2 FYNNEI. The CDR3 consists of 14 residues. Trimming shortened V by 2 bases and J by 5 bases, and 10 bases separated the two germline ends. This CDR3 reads CASSERESNNEQFF. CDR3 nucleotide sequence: TGTGCCAGCAGTGAACGGGAGAGCAACAATGAGCAGTTCTTC.

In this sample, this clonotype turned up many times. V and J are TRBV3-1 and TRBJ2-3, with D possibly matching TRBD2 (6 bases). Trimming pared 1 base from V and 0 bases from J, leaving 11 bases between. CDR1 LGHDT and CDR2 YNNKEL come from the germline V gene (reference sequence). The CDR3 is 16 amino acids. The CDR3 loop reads CASSQGQRASTDTQYF. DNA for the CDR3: TGTGCCAGCAGCCAAGGCCAGCGGGCTAGCACAGATACGCAGTATTTT.

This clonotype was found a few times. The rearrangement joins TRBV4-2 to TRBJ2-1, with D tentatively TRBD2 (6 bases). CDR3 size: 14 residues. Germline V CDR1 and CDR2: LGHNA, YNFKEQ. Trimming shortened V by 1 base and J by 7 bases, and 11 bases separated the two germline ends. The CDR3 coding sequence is TGTGCCAGCAGCCAAGTGACTAGTCGGAATGAGCAGTTCTTC. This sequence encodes CASSQVTSRNEQFF.

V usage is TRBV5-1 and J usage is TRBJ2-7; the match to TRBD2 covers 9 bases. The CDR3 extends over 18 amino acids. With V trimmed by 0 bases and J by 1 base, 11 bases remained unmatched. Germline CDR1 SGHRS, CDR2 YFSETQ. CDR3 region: CASSLAFAGGHNSYEQYF. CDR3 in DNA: TGCGCCAGCAGCTTGGCTTTCGCGGGAGGGCACAATTCCTACGAGCAGTACTTC.

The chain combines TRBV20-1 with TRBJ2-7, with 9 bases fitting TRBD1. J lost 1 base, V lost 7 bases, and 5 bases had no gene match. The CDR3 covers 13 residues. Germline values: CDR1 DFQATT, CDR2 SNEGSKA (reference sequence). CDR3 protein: CSVYGTGSYEQYF. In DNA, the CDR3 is TGCAGTGTTTACGGGACAGGGTCCTACGAGCAGTACTTC.

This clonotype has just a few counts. In nucleotides, the CDR3 is TGTGCCAGCAGCTTACAGGCAGTCAATTCACCCCTCCACTTT. Translating gives CASSLQAVNSPLHF. The genes are TRBV7-8 and TRBJ1-6; D is ambiguous. Germline assignment: CDR1 SGHVS and CDR2 FQNEAQ. The CDR3 is made up of 14 amino acids. Deletions cut 2 bases from V and 7 bases from J, with 9 bases between.

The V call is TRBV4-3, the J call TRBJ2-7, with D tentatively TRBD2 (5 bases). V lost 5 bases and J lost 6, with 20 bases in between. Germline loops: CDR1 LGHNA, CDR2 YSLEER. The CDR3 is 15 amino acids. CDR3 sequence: CASSLTTGRWVEQYF. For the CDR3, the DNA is TGCGCCAGCAGCTTGACAACGGGGAGATGGGTCGAGCAGTACTTC.

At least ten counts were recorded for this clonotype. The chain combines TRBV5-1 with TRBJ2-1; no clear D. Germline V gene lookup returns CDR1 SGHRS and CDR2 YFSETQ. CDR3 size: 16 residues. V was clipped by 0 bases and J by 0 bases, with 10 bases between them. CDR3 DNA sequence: TGCGCCAGCAGCTTGGAAGGACCCGGCTCCTACAATGAGCAGTTCTTC. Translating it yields CASSLEGPGSYNEQFF.

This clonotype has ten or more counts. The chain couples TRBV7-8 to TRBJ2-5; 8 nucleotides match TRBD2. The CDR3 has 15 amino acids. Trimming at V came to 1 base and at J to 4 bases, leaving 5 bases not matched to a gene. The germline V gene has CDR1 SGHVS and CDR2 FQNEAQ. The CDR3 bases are TGTGCCAGCAGCTTAGATTCGGGAGGGGGAGAGACCCAGTACTTC. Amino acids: CASSLDSGGGETQYF. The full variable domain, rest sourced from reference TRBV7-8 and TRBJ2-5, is GAGVSQSPRYKVAKRGQDVALRCDPISGHVSLFWYQQALGQGPEFLTYFQNEAQLDKSGLPSDRFFAERPEGSVSTLKIQRTQQEDSAVYLCASSLDSGGGETQYFGPGTRLLVL.

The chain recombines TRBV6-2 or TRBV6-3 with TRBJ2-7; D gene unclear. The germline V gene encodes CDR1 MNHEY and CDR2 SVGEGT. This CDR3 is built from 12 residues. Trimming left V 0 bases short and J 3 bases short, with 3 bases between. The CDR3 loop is CASSYSYYEQYF. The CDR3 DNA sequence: TGTGCCAGCAGTTACTCTTACTACGAGCAGTACTTC.

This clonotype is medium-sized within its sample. The CDR3 spells CASSFTLGYGYTF. In DNA, the CDR3 is TGTGCCAGCAGTTTTACCCTGGGATATGGCTACACCTTC. The rearrangement links TRBV12-3 or TRBV12-4 to TRBJ1-2; D is uncertain. Between the trimmed V and J ends, which lost 3 bases and 5 bases, there was a span of 10 bases. The CDR3 length is 13 residues.

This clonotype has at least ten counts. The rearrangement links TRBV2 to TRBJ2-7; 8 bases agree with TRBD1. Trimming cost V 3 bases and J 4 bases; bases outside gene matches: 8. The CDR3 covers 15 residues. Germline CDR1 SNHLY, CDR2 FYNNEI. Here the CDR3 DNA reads TGTGCCAGCAGTGAGGCTACAGGGGGTCCTTACGAGCAGTACTTC. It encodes CASSEATGGPYEQYF.

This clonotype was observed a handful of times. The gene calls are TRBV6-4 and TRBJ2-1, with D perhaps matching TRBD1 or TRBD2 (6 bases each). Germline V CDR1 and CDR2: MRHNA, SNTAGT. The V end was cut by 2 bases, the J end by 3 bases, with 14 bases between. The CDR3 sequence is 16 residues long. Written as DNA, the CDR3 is TGTGCCAGCAGTGACGACAGCGGAGGGGGCTACAATGAGCAGTTCTTC. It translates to CASSDDSGGGYNEQFF.

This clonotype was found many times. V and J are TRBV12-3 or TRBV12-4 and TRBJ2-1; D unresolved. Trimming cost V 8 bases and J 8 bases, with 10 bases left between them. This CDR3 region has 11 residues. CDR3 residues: CASGYLDEQFF. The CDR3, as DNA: TGTGCCAGCGGTTATTTGGATGAGCAGTTCTTC.

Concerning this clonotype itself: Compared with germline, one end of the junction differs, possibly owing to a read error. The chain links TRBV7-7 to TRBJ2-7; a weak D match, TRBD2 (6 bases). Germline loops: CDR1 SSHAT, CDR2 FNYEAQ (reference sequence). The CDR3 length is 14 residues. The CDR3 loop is CASSPPEGKSEQYF. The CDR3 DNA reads TGTGCTAGCAGCCCCCCGGAGGGGAAGTCCGAGCAGTACTTC.

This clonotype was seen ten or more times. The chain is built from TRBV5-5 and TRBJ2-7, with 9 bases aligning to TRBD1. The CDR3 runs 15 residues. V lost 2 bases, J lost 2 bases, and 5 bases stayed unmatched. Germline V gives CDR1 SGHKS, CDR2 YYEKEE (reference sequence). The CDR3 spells CASSFAGQGTYEQYF. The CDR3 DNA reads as TGTGCCAGCAGCTTCGCGGGACAGGGAACCTACGAGCAGTACTTC.

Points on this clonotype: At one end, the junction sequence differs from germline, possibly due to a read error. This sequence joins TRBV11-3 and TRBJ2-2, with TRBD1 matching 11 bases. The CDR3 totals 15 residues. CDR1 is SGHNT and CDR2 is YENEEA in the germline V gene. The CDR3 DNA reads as TGTGCCACCAGCTCCGGGACAGGGGGTTACGGGGAGCTGTTTTTT. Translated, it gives CATSSGTGGYGELFF.

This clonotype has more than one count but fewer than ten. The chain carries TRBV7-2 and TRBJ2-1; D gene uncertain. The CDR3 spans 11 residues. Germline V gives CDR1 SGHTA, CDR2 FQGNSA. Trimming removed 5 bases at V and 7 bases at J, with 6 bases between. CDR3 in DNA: TGTGCCAGCAGCCTGAGGAATGAGCAGTTCTTC. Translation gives CASSLRNEQFF.

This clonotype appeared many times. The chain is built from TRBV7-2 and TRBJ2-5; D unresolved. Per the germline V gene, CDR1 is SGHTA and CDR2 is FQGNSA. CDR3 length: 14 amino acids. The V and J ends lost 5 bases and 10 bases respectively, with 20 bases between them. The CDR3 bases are TGTGCCAGCAGCCCCCAGATGGGCCCTGGTAGCCAGTACTTC. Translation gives CASSPQMGPGSQYF.

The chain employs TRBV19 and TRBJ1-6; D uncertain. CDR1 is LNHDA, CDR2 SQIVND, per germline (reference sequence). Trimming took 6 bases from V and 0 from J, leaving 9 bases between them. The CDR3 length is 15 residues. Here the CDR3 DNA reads TGTGCCAGTAGCGGACGGAGCTCCTATAATTCACCCCTCCACTTT. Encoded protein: CASSGRSSYNSPLHF.